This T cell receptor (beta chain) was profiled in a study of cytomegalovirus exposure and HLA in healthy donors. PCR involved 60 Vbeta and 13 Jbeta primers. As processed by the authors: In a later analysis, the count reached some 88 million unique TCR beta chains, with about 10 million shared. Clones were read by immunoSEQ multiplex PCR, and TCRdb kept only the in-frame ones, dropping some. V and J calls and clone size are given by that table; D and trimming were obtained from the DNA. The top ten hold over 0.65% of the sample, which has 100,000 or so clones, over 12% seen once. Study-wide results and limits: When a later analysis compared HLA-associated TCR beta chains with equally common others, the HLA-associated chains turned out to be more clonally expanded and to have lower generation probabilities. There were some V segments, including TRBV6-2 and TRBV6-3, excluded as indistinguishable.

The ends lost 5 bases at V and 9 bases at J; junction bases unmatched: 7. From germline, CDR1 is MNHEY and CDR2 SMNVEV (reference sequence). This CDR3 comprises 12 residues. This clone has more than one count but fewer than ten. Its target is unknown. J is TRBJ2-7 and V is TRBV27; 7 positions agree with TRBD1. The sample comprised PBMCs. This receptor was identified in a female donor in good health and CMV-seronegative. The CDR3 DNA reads TGTGCCAGCAGTCAAAACAGGGGTCCGCAGTACTTC. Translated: CASSQNRGPQYF.